This TCR beta chain was profiled in a study of Ad26.COV2.S vaccination and SARS-CoV-2 variants. Study-level background: Once or twice, 56 days apart, Ad26.COV2.S was delivered intramuscularly.

Treatment noted: roughly 18 received Ad26.COV2.S at low or high dose, single or two shots; about 5 received placebo; per-sample allocation not given. Collection of samples fell on day 63 after the first vaccine or placebo injection. SARS-CoV-2 spike from the Wuhan strain was encoded by the vaccine, an Ad26 vector. The repertoire was sequenced with immunoSEQ multiplex PCR; TCRdb's copy has only in-frame clones and lacks some. The sample gives approximately 410,000 clones, 70% to 90% of which show up once; 3.6% is in the top ten. With 5 bases removed from V and 5 bases from J, the gap between germline ends came to 6 bases. This CDR3 is built from 12 residues. Germline V lookup: CDR1 ENHRY, CDR2 SYGVKD.

The chain links TRBV10-3 to TRBJ2-2; no clear D. Source: peripheral blood, taken in a trial of Ad26.COV2.S vaccine versus placebo. This TCR was sampled from a person between 18 and 65 years old who received the Ad26.COV2.S COVID-19 vaccine or a placebo. CDR3 bases: TGTGCCATCAGTACAGTGACCGGGGAGCTGTTTTTT. Its protein is CAISTVTGELFF.